This TCR beta chain comes out of a study of blood T cell repertoires in COVID-19. Study at large: Sites in the United States, Italy and Spain provided acute and convalescent COVID-19 samples.

A single count supports this clone. In the original analysis: Amplification of reference gene primers provided the estimated nucleated cell counts. The table came from immunoSEQ multiplex PCR; TCRdb's copy has only in-frame clones and leaves some out. The V and J calls and clone size come from that table; D and trimming were worked out from the DNA. The sample includes 210,000 or so clones, 70% to 90% seen only once; the top ten take around 7.4%. Individuals aged about 18 to 100 years were recruited from fewer than 25 US areas. Participants had their cohort set by participant-reported clinical history. Germline lookup yields CDR1 KGHSH and CDR2 LQKENI. Trimming stripped 3 bases from V and 4 bases from J, with 12 bases between. The CDR3 has 14 residues.

Sequencing used PBMCs or T cells enriched from blood (not recorded which). The TCR sequence derives from a woman in her thirties or forties with acute COVID-19. The chain uses TRBV18 and TRBJ1-2; unclear D gene. The CDR3 coding sequence is TGTGCCAGCTCACCTGAACAGAACCTCTATGGCTACACCTTC. It specifies CASSPEQNLYGYTF.